This T cell receptor beta chain was found in a study of OX40 agonist ivuxolimab in advanced cancers. The study, taken as a whole, reports: Mean expanded clone counts were higher in CD8+ than CD4+ T cells.

Of note for this clone: Its matching antigen is unknown.

Germline lookup yields CDR1 LNHDA and CDR2 SQIVND (reference sequence). Trimming removed 8 bases from V and 6 bases from J; junction bases left unmatched: 8. The CDR3 length is 13 residues. Clones were sequenced by immunoSEQ multiplex PCR, and TCRdb holds only the in-frame ones, with some missing. The sample records around 66,000 clones, 80% to 85% being singletons. The clonotype was recovered from an adult with an advanced solid tumor such as melanoma, head and neck, liver or kidney cancer. Specimen: CD4+ or CD8+ T cells sorted from blood, collected in a trial of the OX40 agonist ivuxolimab. The V gene is TRBV19, the J gene TRBJ1-2; 8 positions agree with TRBD1. CDR3 in DNA: TGTGCCAGTGACGCCACAGGGGGTCATGGCTACACCTTC. This encodes CASDATGGHGYTF.